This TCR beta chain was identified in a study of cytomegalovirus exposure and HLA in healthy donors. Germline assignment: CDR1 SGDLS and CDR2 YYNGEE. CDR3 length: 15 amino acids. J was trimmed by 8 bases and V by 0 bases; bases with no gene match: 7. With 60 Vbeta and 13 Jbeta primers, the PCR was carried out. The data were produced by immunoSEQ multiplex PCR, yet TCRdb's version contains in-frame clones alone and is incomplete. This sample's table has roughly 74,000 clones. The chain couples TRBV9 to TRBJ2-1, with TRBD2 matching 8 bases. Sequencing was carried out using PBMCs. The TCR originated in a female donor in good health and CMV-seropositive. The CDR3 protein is CASSVEARGGDEQFF. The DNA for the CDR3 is TGTGCCAGCAGCGTAGAAGCCCGGGGGGGAGATGAGCAGTTCTTC.